Following are 18 T cell receptor beta chains from one sample sequenced in a study of cytomegalovirus exposure and HLA in healthy donors. Assay used: immunoSEQ multiplex PCR; TCRdb lists only in-frame clones, some missing. This table has over 65,000 clones, 85% to 95% appearing once. Source material: PBMCs. The receptors stem from a woman between 18 and 29 years old in good health and CMV-seropositive.

The rearrangement links TRBV9 to TRBJ2-2; the match to TRBD2 covers 11 bases. With V trimmed by 2 bases and J by 7 bases, 4 bases remained unmatched. The CDR3 covers 15 residues. CDR1 is SGDLS and CDR2 is YYNGEE in the germline V gene. The chain's CDR3 is CASSVSGGAVGELFF. CDR3 nucleotide sequence: TGTGCCAGCAGCGTTAGCGGGGGGGCGGTCGGGGAGCTGTTTTTT. Together with reference TRBV9 and TRBJ2-2, the CDR3 gives the full variable domain: DSGVTQTPKHLITATGQRVTLRCSPRSGDLSVYWYQQSLDQGLQFLIQYYNGEERAKGNILERFSAQQFPDLHSELNLSSLELGDSALYFCASSVSGGAVGELFFGEGSRLTVL.

The rearrangement uses TRBV9 and TRBJ2-3; TRBD1 aligns across 10 bases. Germline CDR1 and CDR2: SGDLS and YYNGEE. V lost 3 bases, J lost 5 bases, and 3 bases stayed unmatched. The CDR3 runs 14 residues. The CDR3 loop reads CASSAGDRGDTQYF. The CDR3 region has the DNA TGTGCCAGCAGCGCCGGGGACAGGGGAGATACGCAGTATTTT.

V and J are TRBV27 and TRBJ2-5; 7 bases map to TRBD1. The CDR3 consists of 15 residues. V shed 5 bases and J 4 bases; nucleotides not matched to a gene: 10. The germline CDR1 and CDR2 sequences are MNHEY and SMNVEV (reference sequence). As DNA, the CDR3 is TGTGCCAGCAGTGACAGGGTCAGTGGCCTAGAGACCCAGTACTTC. Translated, it gives CASSDRVSGLETQYF.

This chain uses TRBV10-1 with TRBJ1-1; D possibly corresponds to TRBD1 (5 bases). The CDR3 length is 13 residues. The germline V gene has CDR1 WNHNN and CDR2 SYGVQD (reference sequence). V was clipped by 6 bases and J by 8 bases, with 16 bases between them. DNA for the CDR3: TGCGCCAGCAGGCTTGACAGACGCACCGAAGCTTTCTTT. It yields the protein CASRLDRRTEAFF.

This clone was counted a few times. This chain links TRBV5-4 with TRBJ1-6, with TRBD1 matching 7 bases. This CDR3 region has 16 residues. Germline V CDR1 and CDR2: SGHNT, YYREEE (reference sequence). After removal of 4 bases from V and 4 bases from J, the junction contained 8 bases not matched to a gene. CDR3: CASSRQGELYNSPLHF. The DNA of the CDR3 is TGTGCCAGCAGCCGCCAGGGGGAGTTGTATAATTCACCCCTCCACTTT.

V gene TRBV11-3 combines with J gene TRBJ1-1, with 7 positions matching TRBD1. The CDR3 runs 14 residues. Germline V gene sequence: CDR1 SGHNT, CDR2 YENEEA. With V trimmed by 1 base and J by 1 base, 0 bases remained unmatched. The CDR3: CASSLGDRNTEAFF. CDR3 in DNA: TGTGCCAGCAGCTTAGGGGACAGGAACACTGAAGCTTTCTTT.

About this clone itself: Mismatch with germline at one junction end may stem from a read error. The genes are TRBV30 and TRBJ2-3; 9 positions match TRBD2. The CDR3 is 12 residues long. Germline values: CDR1 GTSNPN, CDR2 SVGIG (reference sequence). The CDR3: CAWSVEEGLARF. In nucleotides, the CDR3 is TGTGCCTGGAGTGTAGAGGAGGGACTAGCTCGTTTT.

V and J are TRBV11-2 and TRBJ2-2, with 15 nucleotides matching TRBD2. V lost 4 bases to trimming and J lost 4 bases; unmatched junction nucleotides: 10. Germline V lookup: CDR1 SGHAT, CDR2 FQNNGV. This CDR3 has 19 residues. Here the CDR3 DNA reads TGTGCCAGCAGCTCAACCGGGACTAGCGGGAGGAAGACCACCGGGGAGCTGTTTTTT. This codes for CASSSTGTSGRKTTGELFF.

This clone has a single count. The J gene is TRBJ2-5, the V gene TRBV15; TRBD2 agrees at 13 bases. CDR3 size: 18 residues. The V and J ends lost 2 bases and 4 bases, in that order; junction bases with no gene match: 10. From germline, CDR1 is LNHNV and CDR2 YYDKDF (reference sequence). The CDR3 region is CATSRPPTSGGAGETQYF. CDR3 sequence (DNA): TGTGCCACCAGCAGACCACCAACTAGCGGGGGGGCCGGAGAGACCCAGTACTTC.

The V gene is TRBV5-1, the J gene TRBJ2-5; a weak D match, TRBD2 (6 bases). The CDR3 is made up of 15 amino acids. V was shortened by 3 bases and J by 5 bases, with 17 bases between the two germline ends. Germline-derived CDR1 and CDR2 are SGHRS and YFSETQ. DNA of the CDR3: TGCGCCAGCAGCTCCGGGACTCAAAGAGGGGAGACCCAGTACTTC. Amino acid sequence: CASSSGTQRGETQYF. Using reference TRBV5-1 and TRBJ2-5 for the parts outside the CDR3, the full variable domain is KAGVTQTPRYLIKTRGQQVTLSCSPISGHRSVSWYQQTPGQGLQFLFEYFSETQRNKGNFPGRFSGRQFSNSRSEMNVSTLELGDSALYLCASSSGTQRGETQYFGPGTRLLVL.

The J gene is TRBJ1-2, the V gene TRBV5-7, with TRBD1 matching 10 bases. TRBV5-7 is labeled an ORF, and its function is uncertain. V was pared by 1 base and J by 1 base, with 7 bases of the junction left unmatched. This CDR3 has 17 residues. CDR3 bases: TGTGCCAGCAGCTTGCAGGGACAGGGGAGCTATAACTATGGCTACACCTTC. It yields the protein CASSLQGQGSYNYGYTF.

The genes are TRBV25-1 and TRBJ1-2, with 10 bases fitting TRBD1. The CDR3 spans 14 residues. Germline values: CDR1 MGHDK, CDR2 SYGVNS. The V and J ends lost 7 bases and 5 bases, in that order; junction bases with no gene match: 7. CDR3 sequence (DNA): TGTGCCAGCACGCGACAGGGGGCTTCATATGGCTACACCTTC. Amino acid sequence: CASTRQGASYGYTF.

The J gene is TRBJ2-3, the V gene TRBV30, with D possibly matching TRBD2 (6 bases). Per the germline V gene, CDR1 is GTSNPN and CDR2 is SVGIG (reference sequence). CDR3 size: 16 residues. V was clipped by 1 base and J by 1 base, with 15 bases between them. The CDR3 spells CAWSDSGWGGTDTQYF. CDR3 sequence (DNA): TGTGCCTGGAGTGACTCCGGTTGGGGGGGCACAGATACGCAGTATTTT.

V usage is TRBV19 and J usage is TRBJ1-5; TRBD1 is a possible D gene (5 bases). The CDR3 has 14 residues. CDR1 and CDR2 (germline): LNHDA, SQIVND (reference sequence). Trimming left V 8 bases short and J 3 bases short, with 14 bases between. The CDR3: CASFDGGTNQPQHF. In DNA, the CDR3 is TGTGCCAGTTTTGATGGGGGGACCAATCAGCCCCAGCATTTT.

The chain combines TRBV6-6 with TRBJ2-7, with 8 bases lining up with TRBD1. CDR1 and CDR2 from the germline V gene are MNHNY and SVGAGI (reference sequence). The CDR3 sequence is 16 residues long. J lost 2 bases, V lost 5 bases, and 11 bases had no gene match. The CDR3 DNA sequence: TGTGCCAGCAGTCCCCGGGGCGGGACAGGAGCCTACGAGCAGTACTTC. It encodes CASSPRGGTGAYEQYF.

The rearrangement uses TRBV7-2 and TRBJ2-2; D is possibly TRBD2 (5 bases). The CDR3 loop spans 13 amino acids. Trimming shortened V by 8 bases and J by 1 base, and 8 bases separated the two germline ends. The germline gives CDR1 SGHTA, CDR2 FQGNSA. CDR3 DNA sequence: TGTGCCAGCGGGGAGTGGAACACCGGGGAGCTGTTTTTT. Translating it yields CASGEWNTGELFF.

The chain uses TRBV11-3 and TRBJ2-5; 11 bases are a match to TRBD1. With V trimmed by 2 bases and J by 5 bases, 10 bases remained unmatched. Germline V gene lookup returns CDR1 SGHNT and CDR2 YENEEA. The CDR3 totals 17 residues. The CDR3 coding sequence is TGTGCCAGCAGCTTACGGGACAGGGGGTCGGCAAGTGAGACCCAGTACTTC. Translating gives CASSLRDRGSASETQYF.

The CDR3 DNA sequence: TGTGCCATCAGTGAGTCCGACAGGGCTGGTGAGCAGTTCTTC. Translating it yields CAISESDRAGEQFF. The rearrangement joins TRBV10-3 to TRBJ2-1; TRBD1 aligns across 7 bases. The length of the CDR3 is 14 residues. The V gene end was trimmed by 0 bases and the J gene end by 9 bases; junction bases not matched to a gene: 5. Germline V gene sequence: CDR1 ENHRY, CDR2 SYGVKD.